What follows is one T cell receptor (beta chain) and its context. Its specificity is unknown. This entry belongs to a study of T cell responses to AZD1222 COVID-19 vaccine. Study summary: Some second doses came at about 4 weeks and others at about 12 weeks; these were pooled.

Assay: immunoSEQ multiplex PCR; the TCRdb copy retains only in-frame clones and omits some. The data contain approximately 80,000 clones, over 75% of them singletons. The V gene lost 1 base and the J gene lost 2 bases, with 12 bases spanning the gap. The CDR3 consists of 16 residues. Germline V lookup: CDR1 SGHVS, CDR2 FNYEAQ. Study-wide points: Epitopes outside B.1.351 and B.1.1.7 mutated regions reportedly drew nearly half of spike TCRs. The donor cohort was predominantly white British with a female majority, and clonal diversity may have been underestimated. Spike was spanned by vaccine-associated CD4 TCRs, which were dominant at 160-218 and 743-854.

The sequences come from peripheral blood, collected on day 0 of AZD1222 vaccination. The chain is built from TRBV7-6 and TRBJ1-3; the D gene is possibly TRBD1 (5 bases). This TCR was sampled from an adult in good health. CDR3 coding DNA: TGTGCCAGCAGCTTAGGAGCGACAGAGGCTGGAAACACCATATATTTT. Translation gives CASSLGATEAGNTIYF. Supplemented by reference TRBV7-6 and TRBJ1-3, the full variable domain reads GAGVSQSPRYKVTKRGQDVALRCDPISGHVSLYWYRQALGQGPEFLTYFNYEAQQDKSGLPNDRFSAERPEGSISTLTIQRTEQRDSAMYRCASSLGATEAGNTIYFGEGSWLTVV.